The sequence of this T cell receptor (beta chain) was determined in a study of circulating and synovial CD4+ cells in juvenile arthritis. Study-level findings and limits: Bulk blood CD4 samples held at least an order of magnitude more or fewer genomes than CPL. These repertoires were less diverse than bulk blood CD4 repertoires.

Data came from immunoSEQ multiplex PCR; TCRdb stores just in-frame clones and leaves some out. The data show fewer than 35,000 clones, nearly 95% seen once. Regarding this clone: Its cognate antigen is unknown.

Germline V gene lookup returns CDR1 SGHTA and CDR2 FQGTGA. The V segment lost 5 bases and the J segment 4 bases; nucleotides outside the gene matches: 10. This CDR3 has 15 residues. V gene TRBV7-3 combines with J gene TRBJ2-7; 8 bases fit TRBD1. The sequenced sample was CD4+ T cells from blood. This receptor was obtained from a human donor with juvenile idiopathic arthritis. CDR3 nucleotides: TGTGCCAGCAGCCCGACAGGGGCCGGATCTTACGAGCAGTACTTC. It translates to CASSPTGAGSYEQYF.